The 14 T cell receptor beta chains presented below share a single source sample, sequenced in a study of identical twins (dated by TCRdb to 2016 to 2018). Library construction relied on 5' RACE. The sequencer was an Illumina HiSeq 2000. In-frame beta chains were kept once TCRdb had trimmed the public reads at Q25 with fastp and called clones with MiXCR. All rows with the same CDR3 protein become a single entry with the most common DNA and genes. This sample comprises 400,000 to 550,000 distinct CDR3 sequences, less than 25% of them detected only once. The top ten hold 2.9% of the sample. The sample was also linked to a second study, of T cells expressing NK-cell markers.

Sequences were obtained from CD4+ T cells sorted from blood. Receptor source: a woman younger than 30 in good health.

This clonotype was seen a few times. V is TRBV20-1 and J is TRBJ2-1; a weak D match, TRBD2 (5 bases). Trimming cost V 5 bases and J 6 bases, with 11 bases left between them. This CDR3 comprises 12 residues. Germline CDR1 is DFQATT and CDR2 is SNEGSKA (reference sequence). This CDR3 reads CSASGNSNEQFF. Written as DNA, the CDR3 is TGCAGTGCTTCCGGGAACTCCAATGAGCAGTTCTTC.

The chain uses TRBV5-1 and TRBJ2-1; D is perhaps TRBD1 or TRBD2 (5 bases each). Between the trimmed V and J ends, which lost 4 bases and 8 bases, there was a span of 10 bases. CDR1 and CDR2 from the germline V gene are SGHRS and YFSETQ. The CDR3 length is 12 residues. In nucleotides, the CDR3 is TGCGCCAGCAGCGAGGGACGGGATGAGCAGTTCTTC. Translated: CASSEGRDEQFF. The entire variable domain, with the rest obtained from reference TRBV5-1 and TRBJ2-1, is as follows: KAGVTQTPRYLIKTRGQQVTLSCSPISGHRSVSWYQQTPGQGLQFLFEYFSETQRNKGNFPGRFSGRQFSNSRSEMNVSTLELGDSALYLCASSEGRDEQFFGPGTRLTVL.

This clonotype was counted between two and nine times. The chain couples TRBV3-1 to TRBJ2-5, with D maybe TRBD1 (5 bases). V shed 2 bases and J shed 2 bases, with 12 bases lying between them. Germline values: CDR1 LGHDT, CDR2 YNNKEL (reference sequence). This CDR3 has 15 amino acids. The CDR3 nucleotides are TGTGCCAGCAGCCAAAGGGGTCAACGACAAGAGACCCAGTACTTC. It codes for CASSQRGQRQETQYF.

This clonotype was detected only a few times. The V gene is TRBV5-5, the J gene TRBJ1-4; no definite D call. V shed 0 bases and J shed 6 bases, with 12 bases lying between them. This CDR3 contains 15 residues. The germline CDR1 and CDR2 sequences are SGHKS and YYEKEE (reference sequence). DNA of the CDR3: TGTGCCAGCAGCTTGGCCCCCACGGTTGATGAAAAACTGTTTTTT. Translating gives CASSLAPTVDEKLFF.

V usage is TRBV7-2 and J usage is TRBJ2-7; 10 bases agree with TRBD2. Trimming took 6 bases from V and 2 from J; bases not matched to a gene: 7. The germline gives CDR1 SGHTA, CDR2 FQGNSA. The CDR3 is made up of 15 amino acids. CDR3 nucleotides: TGTGCCAGCAGAGTAAGCGGGAGGGCCGCCTACGAGCAGTACTTC. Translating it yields CASRVSGRAAYEQYF.

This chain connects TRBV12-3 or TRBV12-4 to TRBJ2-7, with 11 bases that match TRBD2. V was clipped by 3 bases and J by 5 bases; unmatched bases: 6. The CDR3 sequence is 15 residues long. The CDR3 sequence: CASSFSGRGLNEQYF. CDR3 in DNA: TGTGCCAGCAGTTTTAGCGGGAGGGGTCTCAACGAGCAGTACTTC.

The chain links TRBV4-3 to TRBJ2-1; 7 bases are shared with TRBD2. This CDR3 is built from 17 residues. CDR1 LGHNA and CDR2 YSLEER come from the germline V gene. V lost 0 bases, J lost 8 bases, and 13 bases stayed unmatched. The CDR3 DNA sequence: TGCGCCAGCAGCCAAGAGCCCTGGGGGAGGGCTCGTGATGAGCAGTTCTTC. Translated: CASSQEPWGRARDEQFF.

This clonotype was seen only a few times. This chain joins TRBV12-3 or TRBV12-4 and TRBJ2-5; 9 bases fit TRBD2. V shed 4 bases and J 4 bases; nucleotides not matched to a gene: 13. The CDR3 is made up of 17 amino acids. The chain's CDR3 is CASSSTHLRGGTETQYF. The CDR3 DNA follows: TGTGCCAGCAGTTCTACCCATTTGCGGGGGGGCACAGAGACCCAGTACTTC.

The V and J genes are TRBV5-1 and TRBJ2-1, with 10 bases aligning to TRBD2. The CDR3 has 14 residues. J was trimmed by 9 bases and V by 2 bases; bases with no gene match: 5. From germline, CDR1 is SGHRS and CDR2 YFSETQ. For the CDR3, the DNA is TGCGCCAGCAGCTTTACTAGCGGGGCTCTTGAGCAGTTCTTC. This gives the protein CASSFTSGALEQFF.

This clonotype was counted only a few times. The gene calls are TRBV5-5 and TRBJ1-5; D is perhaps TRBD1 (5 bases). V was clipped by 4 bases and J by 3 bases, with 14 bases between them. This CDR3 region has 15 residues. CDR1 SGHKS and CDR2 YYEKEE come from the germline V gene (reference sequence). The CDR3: CASSAQGDLNQPQHF. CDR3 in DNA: TGTGCCAGCAGCGCCCAGGGCGACCTCAATCAGCCCCAGCATTTT.

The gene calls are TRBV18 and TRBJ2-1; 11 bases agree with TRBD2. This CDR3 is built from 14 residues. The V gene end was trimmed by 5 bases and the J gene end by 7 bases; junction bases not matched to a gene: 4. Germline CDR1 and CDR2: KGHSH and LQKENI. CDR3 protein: CASSSLAGENEQFF. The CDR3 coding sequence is TGTGCCAGCTCATCACTAGCGGGGGAGAATGAGCAGTTCTTC. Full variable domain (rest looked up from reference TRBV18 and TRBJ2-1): NAGVMQNPRHLVRRRGQEARLRCSPMKGHSHVYWYRQLPEEGLKFMVYLQKENIIDESGMPKERFSAEFPKEGPSILRIQQVVRGDSAAYFCASSSLAGENEQFFGPGTRLTVL.

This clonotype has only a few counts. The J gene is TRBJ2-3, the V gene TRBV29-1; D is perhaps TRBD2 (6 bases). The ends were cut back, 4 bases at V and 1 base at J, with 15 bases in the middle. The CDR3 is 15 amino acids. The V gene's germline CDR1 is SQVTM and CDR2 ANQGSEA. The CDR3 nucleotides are TGCAGCGTTGCCTGGACCGGGAGTGGCACAGATACGCAGTATTTT. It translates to CSVAWTGSGTDTQYF.

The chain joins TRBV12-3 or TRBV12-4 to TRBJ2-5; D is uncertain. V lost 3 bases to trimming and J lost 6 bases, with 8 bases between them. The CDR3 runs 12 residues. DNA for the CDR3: TGTGCCAGCAGTTTTGGGGTTCAGACCCAGTACTTC. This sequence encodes CASSFGVQTQYF.

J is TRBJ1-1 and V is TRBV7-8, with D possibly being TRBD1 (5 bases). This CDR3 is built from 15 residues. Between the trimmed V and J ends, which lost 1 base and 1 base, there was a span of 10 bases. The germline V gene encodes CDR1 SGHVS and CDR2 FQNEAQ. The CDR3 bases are TGTGCCAGCAGCTTAGGGAGCCAGGGGAACACTGAAGCTTTCTTT. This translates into CASSLGSQGNTEAFF.